The 12 T cell receptor beta chains below come from one sample, sequenced in a study of tissue T cells after allogeneic stem cell transplantation. Sample time point: mouse harvest day 14 after allogeneic transplant. The graft held 10^6 splenic CD5+ T cells and 10^7 T-cell-depleted bone marrow cells. Using immunoSEQ multiplex PCR, the repertoire was profiled, and TCRdb retains in-frame clones only, with some absent. In the table there are some 9,300 clones, around a third of which are singletons. The sample was skin. The receptors stem from a female BALB/c mouse given C57BL/6 T cells with graft-versus-host disease after an allogeneic hematopoietic cell transplant.

As concerns this clone: Mouse names are used for the genes. Coverage ceases 1 residue before the CDR3 finishes, and the germline J gene fills in the end. V and J are TRBV5 and TRBJ2-4; TRBD2 aligns across 10 bases. Germline CDR1 reads LGHNA; CDR2 reads YNLKQL (reference sequence). V shed 1 base, J shed 3 bases, and the junction held 4 bases outside the gene matches. The CDR3 extends over 16 amino acids. The CDR3 DNA, read in part, is TGTGCCAGCAGCCAAGTCTGGGGGGGCGCCCAAAACACCTTGTAC. Its protein product is CASSQVWGGAQNTLY. From start to end, the CDR3 is CASSQVWGGAQNTLYF.

This clone came up a few times. Gene and germline names: mouse. CDR3 residues: CASSPRLGGYGQDTQYF. Incomplete CDR3 DNA: TGTGCCAGCAGCCCACGACTGGGGGGTTATGGCCAAGACACCCAGTAC. The rearrangement joins TRBV2 to TRBJ2-5, with TRBD2 matching over 10 bases. The read ends 1 residue before the CDR3 terminus; that terminus is restored from the germline J gene. Unmatched junction bases numbered 9, after V lost 4 bases and J lost 2 bases. The CDR3 totals 17 residues. Germline loops: CDR1 LGHNA, CDR2 YSYQKL.

By share of the sample, this clone is medium-sized (0.01 to 0.1%). The gene symbols are mouse symbols. The read finishes 1 residue shy of the CDR3 end, and the germline J gene is used to complete it. The chain employs TRBV12-2 and TRBJ2-4; 9 positions agree with TRBD2. V shed 0 bases, J shed 0 bases, and the junction held 3 bases outside the gene matches. The CDR3 extends over 16 amino acids. Germline V CDR1 and CDR2: SGHLS, HYDKME. CDR3 in amino acids: CASSLGDWDSQNTLYF. The sequenced part of the CDR3 DNA is TGTGCCAGCTCTCTCGGGGACTGGGATAGTCAAAACACCTTGTAC.

For this clone: Mouse germline and gene names are used. The read terminates 1 residue before the CDR3 end, so the remaining end is supplied by the germline J gene. The V call is TRBV31, the J call TRBJ2-7; TRBD1 is a possible D gene (6 bases). Trimming took 1 base from V and 4 from J, leaving 11 bases between them. CDR1 and CDR2 (germline): GKSSPN, SITVG. The CDR3 covers 13 residues. CDR3 DNA, as far as it was read: TGTGCCTGGAGTCCCGGGACACCTTATGAACAGTAC. Residues: CAWSPGTPYEQY. The complete CDR3 sequence is CAWSPGTPYEQYF.

Comments on this clone: All gene names here are mouse names. The read stops 1 residue short of the end of the CDR3; the missing end is completed from the germline J gene. This chain links TRBV12-1 with TRBJ1-4, with D maybe TRBD1 (5 bases). V lost 0 bases and J lost 4, with 5 bases in between. The CDR3 contains 13 residues. CDR1 is SGHSN, CDR2 HYEKVE, per germline. This chain's CDR3 is CASSLGGNERLFF. The covered CDR3 bases are TGTGCCAGCTCTCTCGGGGGCAACGAAAGATTATTT.

Concerning this clone: The gene symbols are mouse symbols. The observed sequence ends 1 residue before the CDR3 terminus, with the missing tail filled in from the germline J gene. The sample carries other DNA sequences with the same CDR3. The V gene is TRBV31, the J gene TRBJ2-7; 10 bases fit TRBD2. The germline CDR1 and CDR2 sequences are GKSSPN and SITVG. The CDR3 contains 14 residues. The ends lost 3 bases at V and 2 bases at J; junction bases unmatched: 4. CDR3 DNA (partial): TGTGCCTGGAGCACCGGGACTGGGGCCTATGAACAGTAC. Its translation is CAWSTGTGAYEQY. In full, the CDR3 reads CAWSTGTGAYEQYF.

This clone showed up just once. The gene names given are mouse names. The read finishes 1 residue shy of the CDR3 end, and the germline J gene is used to complete it. Distinct nucleotide sequences in the sample also encode this CDR3. The chain couples TRBV26 to TRBJ2-5; 11 nucleotides match TRBD1. The germline CDR1 and CDR2 sequences are KGHPV and FQNQEV (reference sequence). The CDR3 is 14 amino acids. The trim removed 2 bases at V and 6 bases at J, leaving 1 base unmatched. The CDR3 here is CASSLGQGADTQYF. The DNA read from the CDR3 is TGTGCCAGCAGTCTGGGACAGGGGGCTGACACCCAGTAC.

Notes on this clone: Genes and germline come from the mouse. CDR3 loop: CASSRDWGKNTLYF. The CDR3 DNA, read in part, is TGTGCCAGCAGCCGCGACTGGGGAAAAAACACCTTGTAC. The chain is built from TRBV15 and TRBJ2-4; 8 bases are a match to TRBD2. The read terminates 1 residue ahead of where the CDR3 ends, so the germline J gene completes it. The CDR3 has 14 amino acids. V lost 6 bases to trimming and J lost 4 bases; unmatched junction nucleotides: 6. Per the germline V gene, CDR1 is SGHND and CDR2 is FRSKSL.

On this clone: Germline and genes here are mouse. The read ends 1 residue before the CDR3 terminus; that terminus is restored from the germline J gene. The chain joins TRBV12-1 to TRBJ2-3; the match to TRBD2 covers 8 bases. The germline V gene has CDR1 SGHSN and CDR2 HYEKVE. Trimming at V came to 1 base and at J to 8 bases, leaving 4 bases not matched to a gene. The CDR3 loop spans 13 amino acids. The CDR3 sequence: CASSLGGAGTLYF. The sequenced part of the CDR3 DNA is TGTGCCAGCTCTCTGGGGGGGGCGGGAACGCTGTAT. Using reference TRBV12-1 and TRBJ2-3 for the parts outside the CDR3, the full variable domain is DSGVVQSPRHIIKEKGGRSVLTCIPISGHSNVVWYQQTLGKELKFLIQHYEKVERDKGFLPSRFSVQQFDDYHSEMNMSALELEDSAMYFCASSLGGAGTLYFGSGTRLTVL.

With respect to this clone: All gene names here are mouse names. Read data end 1 residue before the CDR3 end; the end is taken from the germline J gene. The chain links TRBV13-1 to TRBJ2-4; D is uncertain. This CDR3 is 13 amino acids long. Germline-derived CDR1 and CDR2 are NSHNY and SYGAGN. Trimming stripped 0 bases from V and 4 bases from J, with 6 bases between. CDR3 sequence reads: CASSDGGKNTLYF. CDR3 DNA, as far as it was read: TGTGCCAGCAGTGATGGCGGTAAAAACACCTTGTAC.

Points on this clone: Each gene name is a mouse one. The DNA ends 1 residue before the CDR3 does, and the rest of the CDR3 is filled in from the germline J gene. The J gene is TRBJ2-3, the V gene TRBV3; TRBD2 aligns across 10 bases. This CDR3 has 16 amino acids. V lost 4 bases and J lost 1; bases outside the gene matches: 5. Germline lookup yields CDR1 SNHLY and CDR2 FYNGKV (reference sequence). Incomplete CDR3 DNA: TGTGCCAGCAGCTCCTGGACTGGGGGTGGTGCAGAAACGCTGTAT. The encoded protein is CASSSWTGGGAETLY. The whole CDR3 sequence is CASSSWTGGGAETLYF. Together with reference TRBV3 and TRBJ2-3, the CDR3 gives the full variable domain: GPKVLQIPSHQIIDMGQMVTLNCDPVSNHLYFYWYKQILGQQMEFLVNFYNGKVMEKSKLFKDQFSVERPDGSYFTLKIQPTALEDSAVYFCASSSWTGGGAETLYFGSGTRLTVL.

This clone was detected only a few times. These gene names are mouse names. The observed sequence ends 1 residue before the CDR3 terminus, with the missing tail filled in from the germline J gene. V is TRBV26 and J is TRBJ1-2; tentative D call: TRBD1 (5 bases). The CDR3 runs to 14 residues. The V and J ends lost 0 bases and 4 bases respectively, with 9 bases between them. The germline V gene has CDR1 KGHPV and CDR2 FQNQEV (reference sequence). This chain's CDR3 is CASSLSARASDYTF. Partial CDR3 DNA: TGTGCCAGCAGTCTGTCGGCCAGGGCCTCCGACTACACC.